A single sample is the source of the 26 T cell receptor beta chains below, sequenced in a study of regulatory T cells in long-lasting Graves disease (dated by TCRdb to about 2021). What this sample's time point label stands for: newly diagnosed GD, antithyroid drugs for less than 3 months. For both TCR sequencing and RNA sequencing, RNA was extracted from PBMCs in TRIzol. Preparation of the library involved multiplex PCR. The sequencer listed for this sample is Illumina HiSeq 4000. iRepertoire HTBI primers and Arm-PCR amplification of CDR3 regions were used to construct TCR beta libraries. TCRdb cleaned the public reads at Q25 with fastp, built clones with MiXCR and kept in-frame beta chains. Each entry is one CDR3 protein sequence, shown with its most common DNA and genes. In this sample the table shows some 490,000 distinct CDR3 sequences, more than 10% of which occur a single time. About 8.3% of the sample lies in the top ten.

In addition, the sample was reused for a study of T cells in Graves' hyperthyroidism and ophthalmopathy.

Sequenced here: peripheral blood mononuclear cells (PBMCs), sampled at new diagnosis, from a patient treated with antithyroid drugs. These receptor sequences come from a woman younger than 45 with Graves disease. Donor details come from another sample of the same person, matched by shared clones.

The V call is TRBV11-2, the J call TRBJ1-4; D unclear. Germline values: CDR1 SGHAT, CDR2 FQNNGV. There are 13 residues in the CDR3. V dropped 0 bases and J dropped 7 bases, with 6 bases sitting between them. The CDR3 is CASSLDRSEKLFF. The CDR3 nucleotides are TGTGCCAGCAGCTTAGATCGGAGTGAAAAACTGTTTTTT.

This clonotype was seen ten or more times. The rearrangement joins TRBV11-2 to TRBJ2-7; the match to TRBD1 covers 8 bases. The CDR3 sequence is 15 residues long. V shed 5 bases, J shed 3 bases, and the junction held 9 bases outside the gene matches. Germline values: CDR1 SGHAT, CDR2 FQNNGV. The CDR3: CASSTTGADFYEQYF. The CDR3 coding sequence is TGTGCCAGCAGCACGACAGGGGCCGATTTCTACGAGCAGTACTTC. The full variable domain, with the rest looked up from reference TRBV11-2 and TRBJ2-7, is EAGVAQSPRYKIIEKRQSVAFWCNPISGHATLYWYQQILGQGPKLLIQFQNNGVVDDSQLPKDRFSAERLKGVDSTLKIQPAKLEDSAVYLCASSTTGADFYEQYFGPGTRLTVT.

This clonotype has ten or more counts. The chain combines TRBV12-3 or TRBV12-4 with TRBJ2-5, with a possible D match to TRBD1 (6 bases). CDR3 length: 16 amino acids. Trimming pared 3 bases from V and 0 bases from J, leaving 14 bases between. The CDR3: CASSFGGAANQETQYF. The CDR3 DNA sequence: TGTGCCAGCAGTTTTGGGGGCGCGGCTAACCAAGAGACCCAGTACTTC.

In its sample, this clonotype was seen many times. This CDR3 is CASNRLAGGLDEQFF. DNA for the CDR3: TGTGCCAGTAACCGACTAGCGGGAGGGCTGGATGAGCAGTTCTTC. The rearrangement links TRBV19 to TRBJ2-1, with TRBD2 identical over 14 bases. Germline V gives CDR1 LNHDA, CDR2 SQIVND (reference sequence). The CDR3 is 15 amino acids. With 7 bases clipped from V and 8 bases from J, the junction kept 7 bases outside the gene matches.

This clonotype was picked up many times. V and J are TRBV13 and TRBJ1-1; tentatively, D is TRBD1 (5 bases). The V end lost 5 bases, the J end lost 6 bases, and 13 bases lay between the germline ends. The CDR3 extends over 13 amino acids. Germline V gene lookup returns CDR1 PRHDT and CDR2 FYEKMQ (reference sequence). CDR3 in amino acids: CASSPTDKAEAFF. CDR3 sequence (DNA): TGTGCCAGCAGCCCGACGGACAAAGCTGAAGCTTTCTTT.

This clonotype was seen repeatedly, ten times or more. V is TRBV2 and J is TRBJ1-5; TRBD1 aligns across 12 bases. The CDR3 contains 15 residues. The V segment lost 6 bases and the J segment 4 bases; nucleotides outside the gene matches: 4. From germline, CDR1 is SNHLY and CDR2 FYNNEI. CDR3 amino acids: CASSRDRGQNQPQHF. In nucleotides, the CDR3 is TGTGCCAGCAGCCGGGACAGGGGGCAAAATCAGCCCCAGCATTTT.

This clonotype was counted at least ten times. The CDR3 protein is CASSLQGGDTEAFF. The DNA of the CDR3 is TGTGCCAGCAGTCTACAGGGTGGAGACACTGAAGCTTTCTTT. The chain has TRBV12-3 or TRBV12-4 and TRBJ1-1; D might be TRBD1 (6 bases). The CDR3 runs 14 residues. V dropped 5 bases and J dropped 3 bases, with 13 bases sitting between them.

This clonotype was detected only a few times. The V and J genes are TRBV11-2 and TRBJ1-4; D uncertain. The CDR3 is 14 amino acids. Germline CDR1 SGHAT, CDR2 FQNNGV. V was clipped by 0 bases and J by 7 bases, with 9 bases between them. The CDR3: CASSLDLPGEKLFF. The CDR3 DNA reads TGTGCCAGCAGCTTAGATTTACCCGGTGAAAAACTGTTTTTT.

This clonotype was seen ten or more times. This chain's CDR3 is CASSERGGLANVLTF. For the CDR3, the DNA is TGTGCCAGCAGTGAAAGGGGGGGACTGGCCAACGTCCTGACTTTC. V usage is TRBV2 and J usage is TRBJ2-6, with TRBD2 as a possible D gene (7 bases). CDR1 is SNHLY, CDR2 FYNNEI, per germline. Trimming left V 2 bases short and J 6 bases short, with 11 bases between. The CDR3 spans 15 residues.

This clonotype was recorded at least ten times. The V and J genes are TRBV7-2 and TRBJ1-1; 8 nucleotides align to TRBD1. Looked up from germline, CDR1 is SGHTA and CDR2 is FQGNSA. CDR3 length: 15 amino acids. V trimming: 5 bases; J trimming: 3 bases; junction bases outside the gene matches: 8. The CDR3 DNA reads as TGTGCCAGCAGCCCCCGGGACAGGCAGGACACTGAAGCTTTCTTT. It yields the protein CASSPRDRQDTEAFF.

This clonotype appeared many times. The chain carries TRBV18 and TRBJ1-1; D gene uncertain. The CDR3 totals 14 residues. CDR1 is KGHSH, CDR2 LQKENI, per germline. V dropped 4 bases and J dropped 0 bases, with 9 bases sitting between them. CDR3: CASSQQSMNTEAFF. CDR3 bases: TGTGCCAGCTCACAACAGAGCATGAACACTGAAGCTTTCTTT. Looking up the rest from reference TRBV18 and TRBJ1-1 gives the full variable domain: NAGVMQNPRHLVRRRGQEARLRCSPMKGHSHVYWYRQLPEEGLKFMVYLQKENIIDESGMPKERFSAEFPKEGPSILRIQQVVRGDSAAYFCASSQQSMNTEAFFGQGTRLTVV.

There are a few counts of this clonotype. The chain has TRBV15 and TRBJ2-3, with D unclear. CDR3 length: 14 residues. Germline CDR1 and CDR2: LNHNV and YYDKDF (reference sequence). V lost 1 base and J lost 5, with 10 bases in between. The DNA of the CDR3 is TGTGCCACCAGCAGAGTTTTAGGGATAGATACGCAGTATTTT. Amino acids: CATSRVLGIDTQYF.

This clonotype showed up many times. V and J are TRBV10-3 and TRBJ2-7; D is possibly TRBD2 (5 bases). Germline assignment: CDR1 ENHRY and CDR2 SYGVKD. The CDR3 is made up of 14 amino acids. Deletions cut 0 bases from V and 7 bases from J, with 13 bases between. The CDR3 spells CAISESLDRGEQYF. CDR3 DNA sequence: TGTGCCATCAGTGAGTCGTTGGACCGAGGGGAGCAGTACTTC.

The gene calls are TRBV11-2 and TRBJ2-5, with 11 bases that match TRBD2. In germline, CDR1 is SGHAT, CDR2 FQNNGV. J lost 3 bases, V lost 5 bases, and 11 bases had no gene match. The CDR3 loop spans 17 amino acids. In nucleotides, the CDR3 is TGTGCCAGCAGCATGGGACTAGCACTAGCGGGGGAAGAGACCCAGTACTTC. Amino acids: CASSMGLALAGEETQYF.

The chain combines TRBV12-3 or TRBV12-4 with TRBJ2-1; 13 bases match TRBD2. V lost 6 bases and J lost 6; bases outside the gene matches: 8. The CDR3 sequence is 16 residues long. This CDR3 is CASSHGLAGAINEQFF. The CDR3 DNA reads TGTGCCAGCAGCCACGGACTAGCGGGAGCTATCAATGAGCAGTTCTTC.

This clonotype was seen ten or more times. The chain couples TRBV28 to TRBJ2-2, with D hard to call. Trimming left V 4 bases short and J 1 base short, with 7 bases between. The CDR3 totals 14 residues. Germline V gene sequence: CDR1 MDHEN, CDR2 SYDVKM. CDR3 protein: CASSSSWNTGELFF. The CDR3 nucleotides read TGTGCCAGCAGTTCCAGCTGGAACACCGGGGAGCTGTTTTTT.

The CDR3 sequence: CASSQDRGNTDTQYF. As DNA, the CDR3 is TGCGCCAGCAGCCAAGATCGGGGGAACACAGATACGCAGTATTTT. This rearrangement joins TRBV4-3 to TRBJ2-3; tentative D call: TRBD2 (6 bases). This CDR3 has 15 residues. Germline values: CDR1 LGHNA, CDR2 YSLEER. The germline V and J ends were trimmed by 0 bases and 2 bases, with 9 bases remaining between them.

This clonotype was recorded at least ten times. The chain is built from TRBV27 and TRBJ2-1, with D perhaps TRBD2 (5 bases). V lost 4 bases, J lost 9 bases, and 16 bases lay in between. Germline CDR1 reads MNHEY; CDR2 reads SMNVEV (reference sequence). The CDR3 sequence is 14 residues long. CDR3 amino acids: CASSSSSWAGEQFF. CDR3 coding DNA: TGTGCCAGCAGTTCAAGTTCTTGGGCGGGTGAGCAGTTCTTC.

The chain recombines TRBV7-9 with TRBJ1-2; D is ambiguous. The CDR3 loop spans 15 amino acids. Germline V lookup: CDR1 SEHNR, CDR2 FQNEAQ (reference sequence). Trimming stripped 5 bases from V and 4 bases from J, with 17 bases between. The CDR3 loop reads CASSPSGGQLYGYTF. The CDR3 nucleotides are TGTGCCAGCAGCCCGTCGGGTGGGCAGCTCTATGGCTACACCTTC.

There are many counts of this clonotype. The chain recombines TRBV2 with TRBJ1-1; D call uncertain. Germline V gene lookup returns CDR1 SNHLY and CDR2 FYNNEI. CDR3 length: 13 residues. V gave up 2 bases and J gave up 1 base, with 5 bases separating them. This chain's CDR3 is CASSEWGNTEAFF. The CDR3 nucleotides read TGTGCCAGCAGTGAATGGGGGAACACTGAAGCTTTCTTT.

This clonotype has a count of ten or more. The chain has TRBV20-1 and TRBJ2-7; 10 nucleotides agree with TRBD1. Germline V gene sequence: CDR1 DFQATT, CDR2 SNEGSKA (reference sequence). Trimming at V came to 0 bases and at J to 2 bases, leaving 13 bases not matched to a gene. CDR3 size: 18 residues. CDR3 loop: CSARDLGEAGTGAYEQYF. In nucleotides, the CDR3 is TGCAGTGCTAGAGATTTAGGTGAAGCCGGGACAGGGGCCTACGAGCAGTACTTC.

This clonotype was observed a handful of times. The V call is TRBV6-1, the J call TRBJ2-2, with unresolved D. CDR3 length equals 15 residues. The germline V gene encodes CDR1 MNHNS and CDR2 SASEGT. With 6 bases removed from V and 0 bases from J, the gap between germline ends came to 11 bases. Written as DNA, the CDR3 is TGTGCCAGCAGCCGTCGGTCCACGAACACCGGGGAGCTGTTTTTT. It specifies CASSRRSTNTGELFF.

The chain carries TRBV5-1 and TRBJ2-3; TRBD1 aligns across 7 bases. CDR3 length: 16 amino acids. The trim removed 4 bases at V and 0 bases at J, leaving 8 bases unmatched. Germline V gives CDR1 SGHRS, CDR2 YFSETQ. The chain's CDR3 is CASSDPGQASTDTQYF. For the CDR3, the DNA is TGCGCCAGCAGCGACCCTGGACAGGCTAGCACAGATACGCAGTATTTT. Full variable domain (missing parts from reference TRBV5-1 and TRBJ2-3): KAGVTQTPRYLIKTRGQQVTLSCSPISGHRSVSWYQQTPGQGLQFLFEYFSETQRNKGNFPGRFSGRQFSNSRSEMNVSTLELGDSALYLCASSDPGQASTDTQYFGPGTRLTVL.

This clonotype has at least ten counts. The J gene is TRBJ1-1, the V gene TRBV20-1; unclear D gene. Trimming removed 0 bases at V and 7 bases at J, with 18 bases between. This CDR3 has 15 residues. The germline gives CDR1 DFQATT, CDR2 SNEGSKA (reference sequence). CDR3 sequence (DNA): TGCAGTGCTAGAGATTTGAGTGGTAAGCCAAATGAAGCTTTCTTT. Translating gives CSARDLSGKPNEAFF.

This clonotype occurred many times. This chain links TRBV12-3 or TRBV12-4 with TRBJ2-5; perhaps TRBD1 as D (6 bases). Trimming took 6 bases from V and 5 from J, leaving 25 bases between them. This CDR3 contains 17 residues. The CDR3 protein is CASSRIWTANYRETQYF. The CDR3 DNA is TGTGCCAGCAGCCGAATATGGACAGCTAATTATAGGGAGACCCAGTACTTC.

This clonotype has at least ten counts. The chain uses TRBV10-3 and TRBJ1-4, with D uncertain. V shed 6 bases and J shed 6 bases, with 14 bases lying between them. Germline CDR1 and CDR2: ENHRY and SYGVKD. The CDR3 is 14 amino acids. The CDR3 region has the DNA TGTGCCATCAGCGCACAACCCCGGGATGAAAAACTGTTTTTT. This sequence encodes CAISAQPRDEKLFF.